Shown below are 17 T cell receptor beta chains from a single sample sequenced in a study of CD8 T cells in Susac syndrome. Random hexamers were used to reverse transcribe roughly 0.5 to 1 ug of RNA. TCRdb re-analysed the immunoSEQ multiplex PCR reads in MiXCR, keeping a single row per CDR3 protein. The sample includes some 300,000 distinct CDR3 sequences, over 75% of them seen just once. Sequencing input: CD8+ T cells from PBMCs. The receptors were sampled from a human donor with multiple sclerosis.

The chain carries TRBV7-9 and TRBJ2-7; TRBD2 matches at 7 bases. V gave up 5 bases and J gave up 13 bases; unmatched junction bases: 17. The length of the CDR3 is 14 residues. Germline CDR1 reads SEHNR; CDR2 reads FQNEAQ (reference sequence). This CDR3 reads CASSPKGGAGVFYF. For the CDR3, the DNA is TGTGCCAGCAGCCCGAAGGGAGGCGCGGGAGTTTTTTACTTC.

The chain links TRBV29-1 to TRBJ2-1; the D gene is possibly TRBD2 (7 bases). This CDR3 spans 13 amino acids. Germline V gene data show CDR1 as SQVTM and CDR2 as ANQGSEA. Trimming removed 4 bases at V and 9 bases at J, with 16 bases between. In DNA form, the CDR3 reads TGCAGCGTTGCGGGGGGCGGCTTGTTTGAGCAGTTCTTC. It codes for CSVAGGGLFEQFF.

The V and J genes are TRBV29-1 and TRBJ2-7; 8 bases are a match to TRBD1. With V trimmed by 6 bases and J by 4 bases, 11 bases remained unmatched. The CDR3 is made up of 14 amino acids. Germline values: CDR1 SQVTM, CDR2 ANQGSEA. The CDR3 region is CSVGAGQGAYEQYF. The CDR3 DNA sequence: TGCAGCGTGGGGGCCGGACAGGGAGCTTACGAGCAGTACTTC.

The rearrangement uses TRBV20-1 and TRBJ2-3, with TRBD2 matching 12 bases. Germline CDR1 reads DFQATT; CDR2 reads SNEGSKA (reference sequence). The CDR3 length is 16 residues. The V segment lost 6 bases and the J segment 0 bases; nucleotides outside the gene matches: 7. The CDR3 sequence is CSASSGGALSTDTQYF. CDR3 nucleotide sequence: TGCAGTGCCTCTAGCGGGGGGGCACTAAGCACAGATACGCAGTATTTT.

J is TRBJ2-1 and V is TRBV19; TRBD2 matches 10 bases. Trimming cost V 3 bases and J 9 bases; bases outside gene matches: 11. This CDR3 region has 16 residues. Germline V gene data show CDR1 as LNHDA and CDR2 as SQIVND (reference sequence). CDR3 region: CASSIRSSGSLSEQFF. CDR3 nucleotide sequence: TGTGCCAGTAGTATTCGGTCTAGCGGGAGTTTATCTGAGCAGTTCTTC.

This rearrangement joins TRBV5-1 to TRBJ2-1, with D hard to call. CDR1 and CDR2 (germline): SGHRS, YFSETQ. V was cut by 3 bases and J by 4 bases, with 14 bases left in between. The CDR3 extends over 15 amino acids. The CDR3 reads CASSSYPESYNEQFF. CDR3 sequence (DNA): TGCGCCAGCAGCTCCTACCCAGAGAGTTACAATGAGCAGTTCTTC.

The chain links TRBV9 to TRBJ2-5; 10 bases map to TRBD1. This CDR3 has 14 amino acids. The trim removed 3 bases at V and 3 bases at J, leaving 2 bases unmatched. Germline V lookup: CDR1 SGDLS, CDR2 YYNGEE. CDR3 nucleotide sequence: TGTGCCAGCAGCGCCGGGACAGGGGAAGAGACCCAGTACTTC. It codes for CASSAGTGEETQYF.

The table lists this clonotype with a count of one. Here the CDR3 reads CASSLFGAQETQYF. CDR3 nucleotide sequence: TGTGCCAGCAGTTTGTTCGGGGCCCAAGAGACCCAGTACTTC. The V and J genes are TRBV27 and TRBJ2-5, with D perhaps matching TRBD1 or TRBD2 (5 bases each). Germline V CDR1 and CDR2: MNHEY, SMNVEV (reference sequence). Trimming removed 3 bases from V and 1 base from J, with 9 bases in between. This CDR3 has 14 residues.

The chain recombines TRBV2 with TRBJ2-1, with 8 bases fitting TRBD2. This CDR3 is 14 amino acids long. Germline-derived CDR1 and CDR2 are SNHLY and FYNNEI. The ends lost 8 bases at V and 5 bases at J; junction bases unmatched: 8. CDR3 coding DNA: TGTGCCAGCCAACTGACTAGCGCTGACAATGAGCAGTTCTTC. This translates into CASQLTSADNEQFF. Combining the CDR3 with reference TRBV2 and TRBJ2-1 gives the whole variable domain EPEVTQTPSHQVTQMGQEVILRCVPISNHLYFYWYRQILGQKVEFLVSFYNNEISEKSEIFDDQFSVERPDGSNFTLKIRSTKLEDSAMYFCASQLTSADNEQFFGPGTRLTVL.

This clonotype was seen only a few times. The chain is built from TRBV7-9 and TRBJ2-5; D uncertain. Germline lookup yields CDR1 SEHNR and CDR2 FQNEAQ (reference sequence). The CDR3 totals 15 residues. Trimming left V 5 bases short and J 0 bases short, with 13 bases between. Here the CDR3 DNA reads TGTGCCAGCAGCAACTCGGCTCGGTACCAAGAGACCCAGTACTTC. It specifies CASSNSARYQETQYF.

This chain joins TRBV7-9 and TRBJ2-6, with 7 bases matching TRBD1. The CDR3 has 17 residues. CDR1 and CDR2 (germline): SEHNR, FQNEAQ (reference sequence). The J segment lost 0 bases and the V segment lost 5 bases, leaving 7 bases of the junction unmatched. The CDR3 loop reads CASSPRPGGSGANVLTF. In DNA, the CDR3 is TGTGCCAGCAGCCCCCGCCCAGGGGGCTCTGGGGCCAACGTCCTGACTTTC.

J is TRBJ1-5 and V is TRBV6-5, with D possibly matching TRBD1 (6 bases). Looked up from germline, CDR1 is MNHEY and CDR2 is SVGAGI. The V and J ends lost 0 bases and 7 bases respectively, with 19 bases between them. The CDR3 consists of 17 residues. CDR3 residues: CASSYSGGGRGNQPQHF. The CDR3, as DNA: TGTGCCAGCAGTTACTCGGGAGGTGGCAGGGGAAACCAGCCCCAGCATTTT.

There are a few counts of this clonotype. V gene TRBV4-3 combines with J gene TRBJ2-4; 8 bases match TRBD2. CDR3 length: 15 residues. The germline gives CDR1 LGHNA, CDR2 YSLEER. V lost 4 bases and J lost 1; bases outside the gene matches: 3. CDR3 coding DNA: TGCGCCAGCAGCCCGGGGGGGTGGGCCAAAAACATTCAGTACTTC. Its translation: CASSPGGWAKNIQYF.

The rearrangement joins TRBV7-9 to TRBJ2-3, with D possibly matching TRBD2 (5 bases). Germline V gives CDR1 SEHNR, CDR2 FQNEAQ (reference sequence). This CDR3 is built from 14 residues. Trimming removed 3 bases from V and 6 bases from J, with 13 bases in between. The CDR3 DNA follows: TGTGCCAGCAGCTTTTCCGACCCGGGGGATACGCAGTATTTT. Translation: CASSFSDPGDTQYF.

The chain carries TRBV27 and TRBJ2-4, with 8 bases that match TRBD2. With V trimmed by 2 bases and J by 7 bases, 7 bases remained unmatched. The CDR3 length is 15 residues. The germline V gene has CDR1 MNHEY and CDR2 SMNVEV (reference sequence). CDR3 residues: CASSLSAGGGNIQYF. DNA of the CDR3: TGTGCCAGCAGTTTAAGCGCGGGAGGAGGGAACATTCAGTACTTC.

This clonotype was counted a single time. The V call is TRBV27, the J call TRBJ1-1, with D maybe TRBD1 (6 bases). The germline V gene has CDR1 MNHEY and CDR2 SMNVEV (reference sequence). The CDR3 covers 16 residues. V was shortened by 3 bases and J by 0 bases, with 14 bases between the two germline ends. The DNA for the CDR3 is TGTGCCAGCAGTTTTTCCCCAGGGGCAATGAACACTGAAGCTTTCTTT. Protein product: CASSFSPGAMNTEAFF.

V and J are TRBV30 and TRBJ1-1; 9 bases map to TRBD1. CDR1 and CDR2 from the germline V gene are GTSNPN and SVGIG (reference sequence). This CDR3 is built from 12 residues. V was clipped by 7 bases and J by 1 base; unmatched bases: 1. CDR3 loop: CALGQGNTEAFF. CDR3 nucleotide sequence: TGTGCCTTGGGACAGGGGAACACTGAAGCTTTCTTT. Full variable domain (missing parts from reference TRBV30 and TRBJ1-1): SQTIHQWPATLVQPVGSPLSLECTVEGTSNPNLYWYRQAAGRGLQLLFYSVGIGQISSEVPQNLSASRPQDRQFILSSKKLLLSDSGFYLCALGQGNTEAFFGQGTRLTVV.